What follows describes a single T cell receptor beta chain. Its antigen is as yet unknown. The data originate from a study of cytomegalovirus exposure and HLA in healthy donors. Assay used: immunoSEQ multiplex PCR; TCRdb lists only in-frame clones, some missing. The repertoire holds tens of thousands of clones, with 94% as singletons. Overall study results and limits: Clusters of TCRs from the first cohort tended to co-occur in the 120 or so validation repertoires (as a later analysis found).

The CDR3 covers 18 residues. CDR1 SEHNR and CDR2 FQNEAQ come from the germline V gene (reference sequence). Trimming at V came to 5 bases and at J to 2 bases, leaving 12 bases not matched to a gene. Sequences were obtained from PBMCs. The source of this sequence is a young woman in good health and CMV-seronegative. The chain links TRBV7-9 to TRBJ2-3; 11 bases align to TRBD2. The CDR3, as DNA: TGTGCCAGCAGCGCAGCCGGGACTAGCGGTCTTCTCACAGATACGCAGTATTTT. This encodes CASSAAGTSGLLTDTQYF.